These 19 T cell receptor beta chains came from one sample sequenced in a study of blood T cell repertoires in COVID-19. Here immunoSEQ multiplex PCR was the method, and the copy in TCRdb shows in-frame clones only, minus some. The sample yields 50,000 to 60,000 clones, 90% seen once. Sample: peripheral blood. These receptors were collected from a woman of 80 years or more with acute or convalescent COVID-19.

This clone occurred a few times. The CDR3 nucleotides read TGTGCCAGCAGCTACAGGGGGCAGATCACTGAAGCTTTCTTT. Its translation: CASSYRGQITEAFF. The chain has TRBV5-6 and TRBJ1-1; 9 bases are shared with TRBD1. Germline values: CDR1 SGHDT, CDR2 YYEEEE. The CDR3 totals 14 residues. J gave up 4 bases and V 3 bases, and 4 bases lay outside the gene matches.

This clone appeared a single time. The chain has TRBV7-2 and TRBJ2-1; 14 bases are shared with TRBD2. The CDR3 contains 19 residues. Unmatched junction bases numbered 14, after V lost 1 base and J lost 9 bases. Germline CDR1 is SGHTA and CDR2 is FQGNSA. The CDR3 coding sequence is TGTGCCAGCAGCTTAGGGGGCACCGGGACTAGCGGGAGCACCAGTGAGCAGTTCTTC. It encodes CASSLGGTGTSGSTSEQFF.

This chain links TRBV7-9 with TRBJ1-1; D may be TRBD1 (6 bases). V was shortened by 5 bases and J by 4 bases, with 14 bases between the two germline ends. From germline, CDR1 is SEHNR and CDR2 FQNEAQ (reference sequence). This CDR3 region has 14 residues. The CDR3 is CASSVQGEGTEAFF. CDR3 DNA: TGTGCCAGCAGCGTACAGGGAGAGGGCACTGAAGCTTTCTTT.

V usage is TRBV7-2 and J usage is TRBJ2-3; 11 bases align to TRBD2. CDR3 length: 14 amino acids. After removal of 5 bases from V and 4 bases from J, the junction contained 2 bases not matched to a gene. Germline loops: CDR1 SGHTA, CDR2 FQGNSA. The CDR3: CASSILAGADTQYF. DNA for the CDR3: TGTGCCAGCAGCATACTAGCGGGAGCAGATACGCAGTATTTT.

The J gene is TRBJ1-5, the V gene TRBV18, with TRBD1 matching 8 bases. This CDR3 comprises 16 residues. With 2 bases clipped from V and 4 bases from J, the junction kept 7 bases outside the gene matches. The germline CDR1 and CDR2 sequences are KGHSH and LQKENI. The CDR3 coding sequence is TGTGCCAGCTCACCAGGGCAGGGGGCTGGAAATCAGCCCCAGCATTTT. This gives the protein CASSPGQGAGNQPQHF. Complete variable domain (other parts from reference TRBV18 and TRBJ1-5): NAGVMQNPRHLVRRRGQEARLRCSPMKGHSHVYWYRQLPEEGLKFMVYLQKENIIDESGMPKERFSAEFPKEGPSILRIQQVVRGDSAAYFCASSPGQGAGNQPQHFGDGTRLSIL.

This sequence joins TRBV6-5 and TRBJ2-1, with TRBD2 identical over 11 bases. The germline CDR1 and CDR2 sequences are MNHEY and SVGAGI. The CDR3 has 15 amino acids. Unmatched junction bases numbered 9, after V lost 5 bases and J lost 9 bases. CDR3 loop: CASSPGTSGVGEQFF. In DNA, the CDR3 is TGTGCCAGCAGTCCCGGGACTAGCGGTGTAGGTGAGCAGTTCTTC.

The chain joins TRBV21-1 to TRBJ2-7; TRBD2 was called by the table and not checked on the DNA. TRBV21-1 is recorded as a pseudogene. This CDR3 spans 19 amino acids. The CDR3: CASSKRASGRSVWLYEQYF. As DNA, the CDR3 is TGTGCCAGCAGCAAACGGGCTAGCGGGAGATCTGTATGGCTCTACGAGCAGTACTTC.

For this clone: A read error may account for a junction end that differs from germline. CDR3 region: CSARGTGWQYF. CDR3 in DNA: TGCAGTGCCAGAGGAACCGGTTGGCAGTACTTC. This chain joins TRBV20-1 and TRBJ2-7, with no clear D. Germline V gene lookup returns CDR1 DFQATT and CDR2 SNEGSKA (reference sequence). The CDR3 loop spans 11 amino acids.

CDR3 amino acids: CATSRGLYGYTF. DNA for the CDR3: TGTGCGACTAGCAGGGGGCTCTATGGCTACACCTTC. This chain connects TRBV19 to TRBJ1-2; TRBD1 matches 8 bases. The CDR3 is 12 residues long. Germline CDR1 and CDR2: LNHDA and SQIVND (reference sequence).

The chain joins TRBV7-2 to TRBJ1-2, with D possibly being TRBD1 (5 bases). V was shortened by 5 bases and J by 1 base, with 11 bases between the two germline ends. This CDR3 is 14 amino acids long. In germline, CDR1 is SGHTA, CDR2 FQGNSA. As DNA, the CDR3 is TGTGCCAGCAGCCTCGACAGTATTAACTATGGCTACACCTTC. It is translated as CASSLDSINYGYTF.

This chain links TRBV9 with TRBJ2-2; TRBD2 matches 8 bases. The CDR3 contains 14 residues. In germline, CDR1 is SGDLS, CDR2 YYNGEE. J gave up 2 bases and V 5 bases, and 2 bases lay outside the gene matches. The chain's CDR3 is CASRSGSNTGELFF. In DNA form, the CDR3 reads TGTGCCAGCAGGAGCGGGAGTAACACCGGGGAGCTGTTTTTT. Full variable domain (rest looked up from reference TRBV9 and TRBJ2-2): DSGVTQTPKHLITATGQRVTLRCSPRSGDLSVYWYQQSLDQGLQFLIQYYNGEERAKGNILERFSAQQFPDLHSELNLSSLELGDSALYFCASRSGSNTGELFFGEGSRLTVL.

This chain links TRBV29-1 with TRBJ1-2; possible D gene TRBD1, 5 bases. The CDR3 is 14 amino acids. Germline CDR1 is SQVTM and CDR2 is ANQGSEA. V lost 3 bases and J 0 bases, leaving 11 bases between the germline ends. The CDR3 DNA sequence: TGCAGCGTTGACGGTTCGGGGGCTAACTATGGCTACACCTTC. Translated, it gives CSVDGSGANYGYTF.

This clone was observed a few times. The gene calls are TRBV7-4 and TRBJ1-5; tentative D call: TRBD1 (6 bases). CDR1 SGHVT and CDR2 SQSDAQ come from the germline V gene. The CDR3 is 21 amino acids. The germline V and J ends were trimmed by 5 bases and 2 bases, with 31 bases remaining between them. The CDR3 sequence is CASSPDGGGQTPSIGNQPQHF. Here the CDR3 DNA reads TGTGCCAGCAGCCCCGATGGCGGCGGACAGACCCCTAGTATTGGCAATCAGCCCCAGCATTTT.

For this clone: Other DNA sequences of this sample code for an identical CDR3. The chain uses TRBV19 and TRBJ1-1; D is unresolved. The germline V gene encodes CDR1 LNHDA and CDR2 SQIVND (reference sequence). The CDR3 runs 11 residues. Trimming shortened V by 6 bases and J by 1 base, and 3 bases separated the two germline ends. CDR3 amino acids: CASSKNTEAFF. The CDR3 DNA sequence: TGTGCCAGTAGCAAGAACACTGAAGCTTTCTTT.

This chain connects TRBV30 to TRBJ1-4; maybe TRBD1 (6 bases). Germline V gene sequence: CDR1 GTSNPN, CDR2 SVGIG (reference sequence). The CDR3 covers 12 residues. The V end lost 0 bases, the J end lost 8 bases, and 7 bases lay between the germline ends. CDR3 sequence reads: CAWSVQGEKLFF. The CDR3 nucleotides are TGTGCCTGGAGTGTCCAGGGGGAAAAACTGTTTTTT.

The chain uses TRBV6-5 and TRBJ1-1, with D unresolved. Germline CDR1 reads MNHEY; CDR2 reads SVGAGI. The V end lost 0 bases, the J end lost 11 bases, and 19 bases lay between the germline ends. CDR3 length: 15 amino acids. CDR3 DNA sequence: TGTGCCAGCAGTTACTCGATAATCGTTCGAGCGGAGGCTTTCTTT. It translates to CASSYSIIVRAEAFF.

The J gene is TRBJ2-5, the V gene TRBV5-6; 11 nucleotides line up with TRBD2. Germline trimming cut 1 base from V and 5 bases from J; bases unmatched to any gene: 10. This CDR3 has 17 residues. Germline V CDR1 and CDR2: SGHDT, YYEEEE. The CDR3 coding sequence is TGTGCCAGCAGCTTGTTTGTAAAACTAGCGGGAGAGGAGACCCAGTACTTC. Its translation: CASSLFVKLAGEETQYF.

By share, this clone ranks as medium-sized (0.01 to 0.1%). V usage is TRBV7-2 and J usage is TRBJ2-7; 8 bases are a match to TRBD1. The CDR3 spans 16 residues. In germline, CDR1 is SGHTA, CDR2 FQGNSA. V gave up 4 bases and J gave up 3 bases; unmatched junction bases: 11. CDR3 sequence reads: CASSSWDRLENYEQYF. CDR3 sequence (DNA): TGTGCCAGCAGCTCCTGGGACAGGCTAGAAAACTACGAGCAGTACTTC.

The chain is built from TRBV2 and TRBJ1-2; maybe TRBD1 (6 bases). There are 15 residues in the CDR3. Germline CDR1 and CDR2: SNHLY and FYNNEI. Deletions cut 9 bases from V and 4 bases from J, with 21 bases between. DNA for the CDR3: TGTGCCAGTAGATTTTTCGGACAGCGAGGCTATGGCTACACCTTC. Translated, it gives CASRFFGQRGYGYTF. The full variable domain, in which reference TRBV2 and TRBJ1-2 provide the parts outside the CDR3, is EPEVTQTPSHQVTQMGQEVILRCVPISNHLYFYWYRQILGQKVEFLVSFYNNEISEKSEIFDDQFSVERPDGSNFTLKIRSTKLEDSAMYFCASRFFGQRGYGYTFGSGTRLTVV.